These 8 T cell receptor beta chains originate from one sample sequenced in a study of CD8 T cells in ankylosing spondylitis. One entry per CDR3 protein results from TCRdb running MiXCR on the 5' RACE reads. The data show 200,000 to 300,000 distinct CDR3 sequences, about 9.1% seen once. Sequences were obtained from blood, either unsorted or a sorted T cell fraction (not recorded which). These TCRs come from a male donor with ankylosing spondylitis or in good health (not recorded which).

This clonotype was seen repeatedly, ten times or more. The chain employs TRBV5-1 and TRBJ2-2, with 11 bases that match TRBD2. The J segment lost 5 bases and the V segment lost 2 bases, leaving 5 bases of the junction unmatched. CDR1 and CDR2 from the germline V gene are SGHRS and YFSETQ. CDR3 length: 16 amino acids. In nucleotides, the CDR3 is TGCGCCAGCAGCTTAACTAGCGGGAGAACGACCGGGGAGCTGTTTTTT. Amino acids: CASSLTSGRTTGELFF.

This clonotype occurred many times. The chain combines TRBV7-9 with TRBJ2-3; the D gene is possibly TRBD1 (5 bases). CDR3 length equals 16 residues. Germline V lookup: CDR1 SEHNR, CDR2 FQNEAQ (reference sequence). Trimming left V 5 bases short and J 0 bases short, with 15 bases between. CDR3 sequence (DNA): TGTGCCAGCAGCGTGGGGCACGGCTCTAGCACAGATACGCAGTATTTT. Translated, it gives CASSVGHGSSTDTQYF.

This clonotype was seen many times. The chain employs TRBV7-8 and TRBJ2-5, with TRBD2 identical over 14 bases. The CDR3 runs to 17 residues. Trimming at V came to 3 bases and at J to 2 bases, leaving 5 bases not matched to a gene. Germline-derived CDR1 and CDR2 are SGHVS and FQNEAQ. The CDR3 sequence is CASSLGTSGSYQETQYF. Here the CDR3 DNA reads TGTGCCAGCAGCTTGGGGACTAGCGGGAGTTATCAAGAGACCCAGTACTTC.

This clonotype has ten or more counts. As DNA, the CDR3 is TGTGCCAGCAGCCAAGAGGGTAGCGGGAGAGGGGAGCAGTTCTTC. Translating gives CASSQEGSGRGEQFF. The chain links TRBV4-2 to TRBJ2-1, with 9 bases lining up with TRBD2. The CDR3 sequence is 15 residues long. Germline CDR1 reads LGHNA; CDR2 reads YNFKEQ. The V gene end was trimmed by 0 bases and the J gene end by 10 bases; junction bases not matched to a gene: 7.

This clonotype was recorded at least ten times. The chain is built from TRBV4-3 and TRBJ2-7; tentative D call: TRBD2 (5 bases). The CDR3 runs to 16 residues. CDR1 and CDR2 (germline): LGHNA, YSLEER. V shed 3 bases and J shed 5 bases, with 20 bases lying between them. CDR3 in amino acids: CASSQELTGMPNEQYF. The CDR3 DNA reads TGCGCCAGCAGCCAGGAACTGACGGGAATGCCTAACGAGCAGTACTTC.

The table lists this clonotype with many counts. CDR3 DNA: TGTGCCAGCAGTTGGCGGGGGGGCGATGAGCAGTTCTTC. Residues: CASSWRGGDEQFF. The chain carries TRBV12-3 or TRBV12-4 and TRBJ2-1; TRBD2 aligns across 9 bases. The CDR3 totals 13 residues. J was trimmed by 8 bases and V by 4 bases; bases with no gene match: 3.

This clonotype was found a few times. Here the CDR3 reads CASSLAGTANYGYTF. CDR3 sequence (DNA): TGCGCCAGCAGCTTGGCCGGGACAGCTAACTATGGCTACACCTTC. The chain employs TRBV5-1 and TRBJ1-2; 7 bases are a match to TRBD1. There are 15 residues in the CDR3. V dropped 0 bases and J dropped 0; count of bases not matched to a gene: 2. Germline CDR1 is SGHRS and CDR2 is YFSETQ.

This chain links TRBV20-1 with TRBJ2-7; D remains unclear. V gave up 2 bases and J gave up 5 bases, with 22 bases separating them. This CDR3 is 16 amino acids long. Germline V gene lookup returns CDR1 DFQATT and CDR2 SNEGSKA (reference sequence). CDR3: CSARPWVEAVADEQYF. CDR3 nucleotide sequence: TGCAGTGCTAGACCCTGGGTAGAGGCGGTTGCTGACGAGCAGTACTTC.